This entry features one T cell receptor beta chain sequence. Its specific antigen is unknown. Library construction relied on the immunoSEQ multiplex PCR assay. A mixture of 60 forward primers for TCR Vbeta segments and 13 reverse primers for TCR Jbeta segments was used in the multiplex PCR. The CDR3 region of rearranged TCR beta genes was amplified from genomic DNA with a multiplex PCR assay. The amplified TCR beta libraries were sequenced on the Illumina HiSeq System as 87-base-pair reads. As for the original processing: A later analysis tallied roughly 76 million unique TCR beta chains across the 666 repertoires, and about 10 million of those chains were shared by two or more donors. Raw reads were error-corrected and collapsed into unique sequences with a nearest-neighbor algorithm that merged closely related sequences to remove PCR and sequencing errors. CDR3 sequences were aligned to IMGT reference sequences to assign V, D and J gene segments. For a sequence to be retained, a match of at least six nucleotides to both a V gene segment and a J gene segment was required. A rearrangement counted as productive if the CDR3 had no stop codons and remained in frame with V and J, and every other rearrangement counted as non-productive. CDR3 was defined according to IMGT convention as the region running from the second conserved V-encoded cysteine to the conserved J-encoded phenylalanine. In an earlier analysis of 550 to 650 of the donors, sequences lacking an unambiguous match to a single V gene segment were excluded. In an earlier analysis of 450 to 700 of the donors, V segments were called functional above 56.7% productive rearrangements and were called segregating when the between-donor standard deviation exceeded 5%. A statistical classification framework was built to diagnose cytomegalovirus status from the catalog of TCR beta chain sequences. V and J gene assignment, in a later analysis, came from comparing TCR nucleotide sequences with IMGT/GENE-DB human TR gene sequences. In a later analysis, CDR3 sequences and most-parsimonious VDJ recombination scenarios were assigned using the TCRdist pipeline. A later analysis defined each TCR beta chain by its CDR3 amino acid sequence plus V-gene family, and excluded reads lacking a unique V-gene family. To address suspected cross-contamination and a sequencing artifact, a later analysis removed 550 to 750 highly shared, low-generation-probability nucleotide sequences. In a later analysis, a clonal expansion index for each public chain was calculated from normalized within-repertoire ranks of inferred template counts. A later analysis computed generation probabilities with a VDJ recombination model fitted to out-of-frame rearrangements, and checked the results against IGoR. In a later analysis, hypergeometric tests were used to score TCR-TCR, TCR-HLA and TCR-CMV co-occurrence, with a repertoire-size bias correction applied to TCR pairs. A later analysis estimated false discovery rates by permuting HLA or CMV assignments 20 times. In a later analysis, co-occurring TCRs were grouped using DBSCAN, with TCRdist sequence similarity added in when clustering inside HLA-allele-positive subsets. Repertoires with fewer than 30,000 or more than 120,000 public chains were left out of co-occurrence clustering, as were about 5 repertoires with anomalous nucleotide sharing. TCRdb carries this immuneACCESS record with in-frame sequences only. Its versions omit some clonotypes, under half of them owing to an unresolved V gene in the studies checked, with the rest unexplained. D and trimming come from the DNA, and the V and J calls and clone size come from that table. The sample's table lists a count of about 99,000 clones. The ten largest clones add up to 3% to 3.5% of the sample.

Compared with germline, V lacks 4 bases and J lacks 8 bases; bases without a gene match: 9. Including cysteine and phenylalanine, the CDR3 has 15 amino acids. The retained sequence is limited to the CDR3, 45 bases, with the frame set at the first base. The germline V gene (reference sequence) supplies CDR1 SEHNR and CDR2 FQNEAQ. The cohort was made up of several hundred healthy bone marrow donors. At the time of sampling, every cohort member was nominally healthy, though immune exposures that went unrecorded were likely present. The donor was CMV seronegative and was included in the group of 352 seronegative cohort members. Every donor gave a peripheral blood sample, and the peripheral blood mononuclear cells from that sample were used for TCR beta sequencing. Genomic DNA extraction from the blood cell samples was performed with the Qiagen DNeasy Blood Extraction Kit. The data derive from a study of cytomegalovirus exposure and HLA in healthy donors (dated 2017 in TCRdb). As for the study more broadly: In an earlier analysis of some 610 of the donors, 250 to 350 Gb of sequence data and some 100 million unique TCR beta sequences from about 190 million T cells were reported. An early release that covered more than 550 HLA-typed donors contained about 300 gigabases of sequencing data and about 84 million unique TCR sequences. Of the roughly 410 genotyped donors, 81% were placed in the genetic ancestry cluster associated with self-reported Caucasian donors. The study aimed to test whether signatures of past pathogen exposure could be identified by cataloging public T cell receptors. The study profiled the T cell repertoires of hundreds of subjects by immunosequencing and related them to cytomegalovirus serostatus. A separate validation cohort of 100 to 150 different subjects was used in addition to the approximately 640-subject first cohort. To predict cytomegalovirus infection status, the study combined high-throughput TCR immunosequencing, statistical association of individual TCRs with disease status, and machine learning. A later analysis re-analyzed previously published TCR beta repertoires from 660 or so donors and added high-resolution HLA genotyping to study TCR occurrence patterns. The later analysis used no new phenotypic data to find candidate immune exposures, relying instead on TCR beta sequences and their occurrence across donors. In an earlier analysis of 550 to 700 of the donors, high-throughput TCR beta sequencing was used to judge whether each TCR beta V gene segment behaved as functional or pseudogenic. Donor age, sex, ethnicity and CMV serostatus were compiled alongside the repertoire data. A later genetic analysis used genome-wide SNP genotypes for about 60% of the roughly 700 donors, treating that subset as a discovery cohort. All discovery cohort repertoires had been generated on a single sequencing platform. Class I and class II HLA loci were covered by the typing at four-digit resolution. The number of typed donors differed by locus: roughly 629-640 for A, B, C, DRB1 and DQB1; 522 for DQA1; approximately 610 for DPA1; and some 450 for DPB1. Roughly five DR-DQ haplotypes were treated as single units for association and clustering because of strong linkage in the cohort. Among approximately 370 genotyped donors of the cohort, an average of roughly 230,000 unique TCR beta nucleotide sequences was sequenced per donor, of which 15% to 20% were non-productive.

Summary of the overall study and its limitations: Most TCR sequences were seen in very few donors, while some public TCRs were found in many individuals. In a later genetic analysis, fewer N-insertions in productive TCRs were reported among donors in an Asian-associated ancestry cluster than the approximately 710-donor mean. Because some donors lacked HLA typing at each locus, the association tests relied only on the typed subset. The cohort was sequenced for TCR beta chains only, and without alpha or paired-chain data the features that could be detected were limited. In vitro tests confirmed that three of the cytomegalovirus-associated TCR beta chains recognize cytomegalovirus antigens. In a later analysis, several top co-occurrence clusters were reported to appear linked to parvovirus B19, influenza, CMV and Epstein-Barr virus. CMV serostatus was the only immune exposure information available for the cohort. A further reported finding was that TCR beta sequences accurately predicted the HLA-A and HLA-B alleles for most subjects in the first cohort. A later analysis found that TCR association rates varied across HLA loci, with DRB1 alleles showing the most associated TCRs and HLA-C alleles the fewest. Roughly uniform sequencing depth across donors was assumed in presence/absence analyses, although this assumption may not hold. The earlier analysis of 587 of the donors excluded roughly 17 rarely observed V segments, including chromosome 9 orphons, because counts were too low. It was suggested by the authors that the approach could potentially be generalized to other disease states and immunological phenotypes. A later genetic analysis associated a missense DCLRE1C variant with V-gene and J-gene trimming of TCR beta chains, and an independent cohort replicated the association. According to a later analysis, most CMV-associated TCR beta chains appeared to be HLA-restricted, and the HLA associations seemed to be driven largely by CMV exposure. In a later analysis, HLA-associated TCR beta chains were found to be more clonally expanded and to have lower generation probabilities than equally common non-associated chains. In a later analysis, more than 15,000 TCR beta sequences were associated with specific HLA alleles at a false discovery rate of 0.05. Some IMGT-functional V segments, including TRBV6-2 and TRBV6-3, could not be told apart with the 87-base-pair reads, so those segments were excluded. A cluster of highly shared sequence variants was judged likely to be a technical artifact of the sequencing pipeline. The classifier was reported to diagnose cytomegalovirus status with high specificity and sensitivity in both the original and validation cohorts. In an earlier analysis of around 600 of the donors, most TCR beta V segments were observed in productive rearrangements about 90% or about 30% of the time, broadly matching IMGT annotations. A total of fewer than 200 TCR beta chains were listed by the study as associated with cytomegalovirus. When HLA alleles, especially DR and DQ, strongly co-occurred, attributing TCR associations to individual alleles was difficult. Correlated functional status among segregating V segments might reflect linkage disequilibrium, but an unknown experimental factor could not be ruled out.

The source material was PBMCs. The chain joins TRBV7-9 to TRBJ2-1, with 9 central nucleotides matching TRBD2. The receptor was isolated from a man in his forties in good health and CMV-seronegative. CDR3 sequence: CASSYISGSGDEQFF. The nucleotides read TGTGCCAGCAGCTACATTAGCGGGAGCGGCGATGAGCAGTTCTTC.